A selection of T cell receptor beta chains follows, all from one sample in a study of cytotoxic CD8 clonotypes in ibrutinib-treated CLL. Measured with immunoSEQ multiplex PCR; TCRdb has only the in-frame clones, and not every one. The sample gives 30,000 to 40,000 clones, roughly three quarters of which show up once; roughly 26% is in the top ten. The specimen comprised PBMCs, sampled before ibrutinib treatment. The receptors were gathered from a human donor with chronic lymphocytic leukemia. CDR3s include the opening cysteine and the closing phenylalanine or tryptophan. The D gene is left open where the match is weak. Expanded clones get a size class; other rows say once, few or many, or leave the size out.

clone_size,v_call,j_call,d_call,cdr3_nt,cdr3_aa
-,TRBV28,TRBJ1-5,-,TGTGCCAGCAGTCTACAGGCATTCCAGCATTTT,CASSLQAFQHF
-,TRBV6-1,TRBJ2-7,TRBD1,TGTGCCAGCAGTGAAGCTGACAGGGCATGGTACGAGCAGTACTTC,CASSEADRAWYEQYF
-,TRBV30,TRBJ1-2,-,TGTGCCTGGGAAAAGTCAGGGCTAGATTCTAACTATGGCTACACCTTC,CAWEKSGLDSNYGYTF
-,TRBV30,TRBJ1-2,TRBD1,TGTGCCTGGAGTGGGGACAGGGGGGGCTATGGCTACACCTTC,CAWSGDRGGYGYTF
-,TRBV29-1,TRBJ1-1,-,TGCAGCGTTGGCACCGAAATATCTGGGTTAGAAGCTTTCTTT,CSVGTEISGLEAFF
-,TRBV6-6,TRBJ2-1,TRBD2,TGTGCCAGCAGTTACCGGACTAGCGGAATAATTGAGCAGTTCTTC,CASSYRTSGIIEQFF
-,TRBV7-2,TRBJ1-2,-,TGTGCCAGCGGGAGGGGCGGTACTAACTATGGCTACACCTTC,CASGRGGTNYGYTF
-,TRBV7-3,TRBJ2-6,-,TGTGCCAGCAGCTCCAGGGGAGTAGGCTCTGGGGCCAACGTCCTGACTTTC,CASSSRGVGSGANVLTF
-,TRBV27,TRBJ2-7,-,TGTGCCAGCAGTTTTTCTGGCGAGCAGTACTTC,CASSFSGEQYF
-,TRBV5-1,TRBJ2-7,TRBD1,TGCGCCAGCAGCAGGGGACAGGGATCCCACGAGCAGTACTTC,CASSRGQGSHEQYF
-,TRBV5-1,TRBJ2-1,-,TGCGCCAGCGCATTACTTGGCGTCAATGAGCAGTTCTTC,CASALLGVNEQFF
few,TRBV18,TRBJ2-7,TRBD1,TGTGCCAGCTCAAAAAACAGGGGTTACGAGCAGTACTTC,CASSKNRGYEQYF
-,TRBV20-1,TRBJ1-4,TRBD1,TGCAGTGCACAGGGGGTTGAAAAACTGTTTTTT,CSAQGVEKLFF